Presented here are 7 T cell receptor beta chains from one specimen sequenced in a study of vaccination and CD4 T cells after COVID-19. Cultured CD4+ T cells had their DNA profiled by the Oncomine TCR Beta short-read assay. One entry per CDR3 protein, called by TCRdb with MiXCR from the PCR reads. The table lists some 20,000 distinct CDR3 sequences, roughly 43% of them singletons. These receptors have no identified antigens. The treatment: roughly 11-day PBMC culture with coronavirus spike peptide pools or control peptides (ViraFEST assay). The sequences come from CD4+ T cells from blood, cultured in vitro, collected before SARS-CoV-2 vaccination. The receptors stem from a human donor who had recovered from COVID-19.

In this sample, this clonotype turned up a few times. CDR3 sequence: CASSSRTGVRETQYF. The CDR3 nucleotides are TGTGCCAGCAGCTCTAGGACAGGGGTAAGGGAGACCCAGTACTTC. J is TRBJ2-5 and V is TRBV5-4; 9 bases are a match to TRBD1. V lost 3 bases to trimming and J lost 5 bases; unmatched junction nucleotides: 8. The CDR3 covers 15 residues. Germline CDR1 reads SGHNT; CDR2 reads YYREEE (reference sequence).

This clonotype was detected only a few times. This sequence joins TRBV15 and TRBJ1-2; a weak D match, TRBD1 (5 bases). Trimming stripped 5 bases from V and 8 bases from J, with 24 bases between. The CDR3 contains 16 residues. Germline CDR1 is LNHNV and CDR2 is YYDKDF (reference sequence). This CDR3 reads CATSSGRQGGRVGYTF. The DNA of the CDR3 is TGTGCCACCAGCTCCGGTCGGCAGGGTGGTCGGGTAGGCTACACCTTC. The entire variable domain, with the rest obtained from reference TRBV15 and TRBJ1-2, is as follows: DAMVIQNPRYQVTQFGKPVTLSCSQTLNHNVMYWYQQKSSQAPKLLFHYYDKDFNNEADTPDNFQSRRPNTSFCFLDIRSPGLGDTAMYLCATSSGRQGGRVGYTFGSGTRLTVV.

This clonotype was recorded a few times. CDR3 loop: CATSRDFGGTEAFF. CDR3 in DNA: TGTGCCACCAGCAGAGATTTTGGTGGCACTGAAGCTTTCTTT. The J gene is TRBJ1-1, the V gene TRBV15; D remains unclear. Trimming cost V 0 bases and J 4 bases, with 9 bases left between them. Germline V gives CDR1 LNHNV, CDR2 YYDKDF (reference sequence). The CDR3 length is 14 residues.

The chain has TRBV6-2 or TRBV6-3 and TRBJ2-5; 9 bases are a match to TRBD1. V lost 2 bases, J lost 5 bases, and 9 bases stayed unmatched. Looked up from germline, CDR1 is MNHEY and CDR2 is SVGEGT. The length of the CDR3 is 16 residues. The CDR3: CASSYPDRGVYETQYF. The DNA for the CDR3 is TGTGCCAGCAGTTACCCTGACAGGGGGGTTTATGAGACCCAGTACTTC.

V usage is TRBV27 and J usage is TRBJ1-4; 7 bases are shared with TRBD1. Per germline, CDR1 MNHEY and CDR2 SMNVEV (reference sequence). The trim removed 4 bases at V and 7 bases at J, leaving 9 bases unmatched. This CDR3 contains 15 residues. The CDR3 DNA sequence: TGTGCCAGCAGTTCGCGACAGGGCTTCGGTGAAAAACTGTTTTTT. The encoded protein is CASSSRQGFGEKLFF.

This clonotype has only a few counts. The chain couples TRBV6-1 to TRBJ1-1; D gene unclear. The germline CDR1 and CDR2 sequences are MNHNS and SASEGT. The V and J ends lost 2 bases and 0 bases respectively, with 7 bases between them. This CDR3 is built from 14 residues. The CDR3 reads CASSESGVNTEAFF. The CDR3 bases are TGTGCCAGCAGTGAATCTGGGGTGAACACTGAAGCTTTCTTT.

The chain couples TRBV20-1 to TRBJ2-7; 14 positions match TRBD2. Germline CDR1 reads DFQATT; CDR2 reads SNEGSKA (reference sequence). CDR3 length: 15 amino acids. V gave up 6 bases and J gave up 1 base; unmatched junction bases: 5. The CDR3 loop is CSATGTSGGSYEQYF. The CDR3 DNA reads as TGCAGTGCAACCGGGACTAGCGGGGGATCCTACGAGCAGTACTTC.